Given below is one T cell receptor (beta chain) in context. With 3 bases removed from V and 0 bases from J, the gap between germline ends came to 9 bases. The CDR3 loop spans 15 amino acids. Germline CDR1 and CDR2: SGHTA and FQGTGA. This record belongs to a study of blood T cell repertoires in COVID-19. Clones were sequenced by immunoSEQ multiplex PCR, and TCRdb holds only the in-frame ones, with some missing. The table lists hundreds of thousands of clones, 65% to 85% of them singletons. The genes are TRBV7-3 and TRBJ2-1; D not certain. The clonotype was recovered from a woman between 25 and 40 years old with COVID-19, enrolled during active disease. Sequences were obtained from peripheral blood. CDR3 in DNA: TGTGCCAGCAGCTTCGACCTAGGCTCCTACAATGAGCAGTTCTTC. It yields the protein CASSFDLGSYNEQFF.